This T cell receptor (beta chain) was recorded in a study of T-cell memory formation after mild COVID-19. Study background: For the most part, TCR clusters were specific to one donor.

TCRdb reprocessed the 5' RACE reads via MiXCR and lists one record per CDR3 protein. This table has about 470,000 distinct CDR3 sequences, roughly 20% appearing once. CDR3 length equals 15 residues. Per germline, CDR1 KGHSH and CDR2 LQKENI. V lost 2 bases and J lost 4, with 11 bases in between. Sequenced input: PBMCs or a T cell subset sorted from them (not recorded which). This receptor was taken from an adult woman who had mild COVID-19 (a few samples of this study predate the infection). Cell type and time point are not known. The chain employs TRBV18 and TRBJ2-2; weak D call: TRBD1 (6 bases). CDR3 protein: CASSPSRGFTGELFF. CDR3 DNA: TGTGCCAGCTCACCATCCAGGGGCTTCACCGGGGAGCTGTTTTTT.